The rows below give T cell receptor beta chains drawn from one sample of a study of blood T cells in healthy people across ages. MiXCR, run by TCRdb on the 5' RACE reads, gives a single entry per CDR3 protein. The data hold nearly 800,000 distinct CDR3 sequences, with 25% observed a single time. The same specimen was also included in a second study, on T cells of mothers and their children.

The source material was blood. All receptors derive from a boy aged 5-17 years in good health. The CDR3 runs from the conserved cysteine through the conserved F or W. A D gene is named only where the DNA matches it firmly. The listing skips clone size in some rows; elsewhere it reads once, few, many or a size class.

D gene | clone size | J gene | V gene | CDR3 DNA | CDR3 protein
NA | few | TRBJ1-2 | TRBV6-5 | TGTGCCAGCAGACGCGGACAGAAGTTAGACTATGGCTACACCTTC | CASRRGQKLDYGYTF
NA | few | TRBJ2-1 | TRBV5-5 | TGTGCCAGCAGCATACTCAGAGCGAGCTACAATGAGCAGTTCTTC | CASSILRASYNEQFF
TRBD2 | NA | TRBJ2-7 | TRBV20-1 | TGCAGTGCGCTCCTTCCAAGCGGGAGGGCCGGGCCCGAGCAGTACTTC | CSALLPSGRAGPEQYF
NA | NA | TRBJ2-5 | TRBV18 | TGTGCCAGCTCTGCAGCAGGGGTACAAGAGACCCAGTACTTC | CASSAAGVQETQYF
NA | few | TRBJ2-5 | TRBV4-1 | TGCGCCAGCAGCCAAGCAATTGGTGAGACCCAGTACTTC | CASSQAIGETQYF
NA | NA | TRBJ1-3 | TRBV29-1 | TGCAGCGTTGAGGACCCCTCTGGAAACACCATATATTTT | CSVEDPSGNTIYF
NA | NA | TRBJ2-1 | TRBV14 | TGTGCCAGCAGCCAAGATGGTTCAGGGAGTTACAATGAGCAGTTCTTC | CASSQDGSGSYNEQFF
TRBD1 | NA | TRBJ1-1 | TRBV20-1 | TGCAGTGCCCCGGACAGGTACAGCGCTGAAGCTTTCTTT | CSAPDRYSAEAFF
TRBD1 | NA | TRBJ1-5 | TRBV9 | TGTGCCAGCAGTCGTGGGACAGAAAATCAGCCCCAGCATTTT | CASSRGTENQPQHF
NA | few | TRBJ2-5 | TRBV2 | TGTGCCAGCAGTGAAGCGTCAGGGAGGAAGACCCAGTACTTC | CASSEASGRKTQYF
NA | few | TRBJ2-1 | TRBV6-2/TRBV6-3 | TGTGCCAGCAGACGACTGACTTCTTTGGGGTTTAAGGATGAGCAGTTCTTC | CASRRLTSLGFKDEQFF
NA | NA | TRBJ2-1 | TRBV20-1 | TGCAGTGCCCCGACGGCGGGAACCTACAATGAGCAGTTCTTC | CSAPTAGTYNEQFF
NA | few | TRBJ2-2 | TRBV6-5 | TGTGCCAGCAGTTACTCCGGACAGAGGAACACCGGGGAGCTGTTTTTT | CASSYSGQRNTGELFF
NA | few | TRBJ2-1 | TRBV29-1 | TGCAGCGTTGAACCTAAACCCAAGACTACCGCCTCCTACAATGAGCAGTTCTTC | CSVEPKPKTTASYNEQFF
TRBD1 | NA | TRBJ2-1 | TRBV4-3 | TGCGCCAGCAGCCCGCAGGGGGCCTCCTACAATGGGCAGTTCTTC | CASSPQGASYNGQFF
NA | few | TRBJ2-6 | TRBV6-2/TRBV6-3 | TGTGCCAGCAGTTACGTGGGGGCTGGGGCCAACGTCCTGACTTTC | CASSYVGAGANVLTF
TRBD2 | NA | TRBJ2-7 | TRBV20-1 | TGCAGTGCTAGCGGTGCGGGAGGCCCCTACGAGCAGTACTTC | CSASGAGGPYEQYF
NA | many | TRBJ2-1 | TRBV28 | TGCGCCAGCAGCTTCGCTAGCTCCTACAATGAGCAGTTCTTC | CASSFASSYNEQFF
TRBD2 | many | TRBJ2-1 | TRBV11-1 | TGTGCCAGCAGCATGCTAGCGGGAGCCTACAATGAGCAGTTCTTC | CASSMLAGAYNEQFF
NA | NA | TRBJ2-3 | TRBV7-2 | TGTGCCAGCAGCTTATTTGGCGGGACCACAGATACGCAGTATTTT | CASSLFGGTTDTQYF
TRBD1 | NA | TRBJ2-3 | TRBV7-2 | TGTGCCAGCAGAGAGGTACAGGGGCGGGCAGATACGCAGTATTTT | CASREVQGRADTQYF
TRBD1 | NA | TRBJ2-5 | TRBV5-1 | TGCGCCAGCAGCCCGGACAGGGGGTATGAAGAGACCCAGTACTTC | CASSPDRGYEETQYF
TRBD2 | NA | TRBJ2-3 | TRBV7-9 | TGTGCCAGCAGCCCCGGGAGGGTGAGCACAGATACGCAGTATTTT | CASSPGRVSTDTQYF
NA | NA | TRBJ2-5 | TRBV29-1 | TGCAGCGTTGAGGGAGGCAGGGCTGAAGAGACCCAGTACTTC | CSVEGGRAEETQYF
NA | few | TRBJ1-5 | TRBV5-6 | TGTGCCAGCAGCTCTTTCCCCGGTAGCAATCAGCCTCAGCATTTT | CASSSFPGSNQPQHF
NA | NA | TRBJ1-3 | TRBV7-9 | TGTGCCAGCAGCTTACTGCGGGACTCTGGAAACACCATATATTTT | CASSLLRDSGNTIYF
NA | few | TRBJ1-4 | TRBV20-1 | TGCAGTGTCTCCCGGGGGATTGGTCAACTGTTTTTT | CSVSRGIGQLFF
NA | NA | TRBJ2-2 | TRBV18 | TGTGCCAGCTCACCTCTACAGGGAGGCACCGGGGAGCTGTTTTTT | CASSPLQGGTGELFF
TRBD2 | NA | TRBJ2-3 | TRBV5-1 | TGCGCCAGCAGCTGGGGACTAGCGGGGATGGGGTCCACAGATACGCAGTATTTT | CASSWGLAGMGSTDTQYF
NA | NA | TRBJ2-1 | TRBV20-1 | TGCAGTGCTAGAGTTCGGCAGGGCTACAATGAGCAGTTCTTC | CSARVRQGYNEQFF
TRBD2 | few | TRBJ2-1 | TRBV5-6 | TGTGCCAGCAGCTTGACGAGCGGGAGCATGTACTCCTACAATGAGCAGTTCTTC | CASSLTSGSMYSYNEQFF
NA | few | TRBJ2-1 | TRBV13 | TGTGCCAGCAGCTTAACCGGACAGCCAATATACAATGAGCAGTTCTTC | CASSLTGQPIYNEQFF
TRBD2 | NA | TRBJ2-5 | TRBV20-1 | TGCAGTGCTAGAGAGGGACTAGCGGGCCCACAAGAGACCCAGTACTTC | CSAREGLAGPQETQYF
NA | few | TRBJ2-1 | TRBV28 | TGTGCCAGCAGTCCCCTTTCGGCTACTTACAATGAGCAGTTCTTC | CASSPLSATYNEQFF
NA | NA | TRBJ2-3 | TRBV10-3 | TGTGCCATCAGGGCGGGACCCACCACAGATACGCAGTATTTT | CAIRAGPTTDTQYF
TRBD1 | few | TRBJ2-5 | TRBV20-1 | TGCAGTGCTGTACAGGGGGCAAGGGAGACCCAGTACTTC | CSAVQGARETQYF
NA | few | TRBJ1-1 | TRBV12-3/TRBV12-4 | TGTGCCAGCAGTACGCCAGGGATGCCTGAAGCTTTTTTT | CASSTPGMPEAFF
NA | few | TRBJ2-1 | TRBV3-1 | TGTGCCAGCAGCCAAGTCCCAGGGGGGACTTACAATGAGCAGTTCTTC | CASSQVPGGTYNEQFF
NA | NA | TRBJ1-2 | TRBV7-2 | TGTGCCAGCAGCTTATACGGGGTTAACTATGGCTACACCTTC | CASSLYGVNYGYTF
NA | few | TRBJ1-2 | TRBV7-9 | TGTGCCAGCAGCCTCGGGACCGGACCTGGCTACACCTTC | CASSLGTGPGYTF
NA | few | TRBJ1-5 | TRBV3-1 | TGTGCCAGCAGCCAAGGGTCAGGGTTTCGGCAGCCCCGGCATTTT | CASSQGSGFRQPRHF
NA | few | TRBJ2-7 | TRBV28 | TGTGCCAGCAGTTTATCTGGACGGGAAAACGAGCAGTACTTC | CASSLSGRENEQYF
TRBD1 | NA | TRBJ1-2 | TRBV7-2 | TGTGCCAGCAGCCGACGCCGGGACAGATACTATGGCTACACCTTC | CASSRRRDRYYGYTF
NA | NA | TRBJ1-4 | TRBV11-2 | TGTGCCAGCAGCTTAGATTTGGGTTCTAATGAAAAACTGTTTTTT | CASSLDLGSNEKLFF
NA | NA | TRBJ1-1 | TRBV20-1 | TGCAGTCGGGGTAGTTTGGACACTGAAGCTTTCTTT | CSRGSLDTEAFF
TRBD2 | few | TRBJ2-1 | TRBV5-1 | TGCGCCAGCAGCTTCGTCCTAGCGGGGGAGGAGCAGTTCTTC | CASSFVLAGEEQFF
TRBD1 | NA | TRBJ1-1 | TRBV7-9 | TGTGCCAGCAGCTTATTTGTGACAGGGCGACTGAACACTGAAGCTTTCTTT | CASSLFVTGRLNTEAFF